The present T cell receptor (beta chain) was sequenced within a study of blood T cell repertoires in COVID-19. Study information: Sample material is recorded as cDNA or gDNA derived from T cells, B-cell-depleted T cells, or PBMCs.

Germline V gene sequence: CDR1 MDHEN, CDR2 SYDVKM. CDR3 size: 14 residues. The germline V and J ends were trimmed by 1 base and 6 bases, with 10 bases remaining between them. Per the authors' pipeline: Nucleated cell number was recorded as an estimate derived from reference gene primer amplification. Using immunoSEQ multiplex PCR, the repertoire was profiled, and TCRdb retains in-frame clones only, with some absent. V, J and clone size were drawn from that table, and D and trimming were deduced from the DNA. The table records roughly 130,000 clones, about 79% of them present only once. The rearrangement joins TRBV28 to TRBJ1-5; a possible D gene is TRBD1 (6 bases). What was sequenced was peripheral blood. This TCR was sampled from a woman in her 50s with acute or convalescent COVID-19. The DNA of the CDR3 is TGTGCCAGCAGTTTATACGGGGGGCCTCAGCCCCAGCATTTT. Its translation is CASSLYGGPQPQHF.